The rows below give T cell receptor beta chains drawn from one sample of a study of blood T cell repertoires in COVID-19. Profiled with immunoSEQ multiplex PCR; TCRdb holds only in-frame clones, not every one. Found here are around 700,000 clones, 90% of them singletons; the top ten hold over 0.2%. The sample taken for sequencing was peripheral blood. Source of these receptors: a woman between 18 and 29 years old with acute or convalescent COVID-19. Each CDR3 is given with its conserved first and last residue. The order of the fields is D gene, J gene, V gene, clone size, CDR3 DNA, CDR3 protein. A D gene is named only where the DNA matches it firmly. Size tells how often a clone was seen (once, few, many) or the class of an expanded clone, and some rows leave it out.

d_gene: .; j_gene: TRBJ2-2; v_gene: TRBV7-2; abundance: .; CDR3nt: TGTGCCAGCAGTCCGCCCAGGGCAGGACGAGGCACCGGGGAGCTGTTTTTT; CDR3aa: CASSPPRAGRGTGELFF
d_gene: TRBD1; j_gene: TRBJ2-7; v_gene: TRBV2; abundance: .; CDR3nt: TGTGCCAGCAGGGCTCCGGGACAGGGCCTCTCCTACGAGCAGTACTTC; CDR3aa: CASRAPGQGLSYEQYF
d_gene: .; j_gene: TRBJ1-5; v_gene: TRBV7-2; abundance: .; CDR3nt: TGTGCCAGCAGCTTGCCCGACAGATACAATCAGCCCCAGCATTTT; CDR3aa: CASSLPDRYNQPQHF
d_gene: .; j_gene: TRBJ1-2; v_gene: TRBV29-1; abundance: .; CDR3nt: TGCAGCGTTGAGAACCCACTTGGAGGCTATGGCTACACCTTC; CDR3aa: CSVENPLGGYGYTF
d_gene: TRBD1; j_gene: TRBJ2-7; v_gene: TRBV12-3/TRBV12-4; abundance: .; CDR3nt: TGTGCCAGCAGTTCAGCAGGGGGCACCGAGCAGTACTTC; CDR3aa: CASSSAGGTEQYF
d_gene: TRBD2; j_gene: TRBJ2-3; v_gene: TRBV6-2/TRBV6-3; abundance: once; CDR3nt: TGTGCCAGCAGTTCGGGACTAGCGGGGGTAGATACGCAGTATTTT; CDR3aa: CASSSGLAGVDTQYF
d_gene: .; j_gene: TRBJ1-6; v_gene: TRBV6-5; abundance: few; CDR3nt: TGTGCCAGCACTTCGACGGAGGACTATAATTCACCCCTCCACTTT; CDR3aa: CASTSTEDYNSPLHF
d_gene: TRBD1; j_gene: TRBJ1-1; v_gene: TRBV7-6; abundance: .; CDR3nt: TGTGCCAGCAGCTTACAGCAGGGGGCGCAGACTGAAGCTTTCTTT; CDR3aa: CASSLQQGAQTEAFF
d_gene: TRBD1; j_gene: TRBJ1-1; v_gene: TRBV27; abundance: few; CDR3nt: TGTGCCACCTCTCCAACAGGGGGAGTTACTGAAGCTTTCTTT; CDR3aa: CATSPTGGVTEAFF
d_gene: .; j_gene: TRBJ2-7; v_gene: TRBV5-6; abundance: .; CDR3nt: TGTGCCAGCAGCCGGTCTAATGAGGGTCTCTACGAGCAGTACTTC; CDR3aa: CASSRSNEGLYEQYF
d_gene: .; j_gene: TRBJ1-1; v_gene: TRBV5-1; abundance: .; CDR3nt: TGCGCCAGCAGCTTGGCCGCATCCCCCCCTATCACTGAAGCTTTCTTT; CDR3aa: CASSLAASPPITEAFF
d_gene: .; j_gene: TRBJ2-1; v_gene: TRBV30; abundance: .; CDR3nt: TGTGCCTGGAGTGACGCCCAGGGTATTTACGATGAGCAGTTCTTC; CDR3aa: CAWSDAQGIYDEQFF
d_gene: TRBD1; j_gene: TRBJ1-4; v_gene: TRBV14; abundance: .; CDR3nt: TGTGCCAGCAGCCAAGGTTTTTTTGGGACAGCTCATGAAAAACTGTTTTTT; CDR3aa: CASSQGFFGTAHEKLFF
d_gene: TRBD1; j_gene: TRBJ1-6; v_gene: TRBV6-1; abundance: .; CDR3nt: TGTGCCAGCAGTGAATTTGGACAGGGGGCTTCACCCCTCCACTTT; CDR3aa: CASSEFGQGASPLHF
d_gene: .; j_gene: TRBJ2-2; v_gene: TRBV12-5; abundance: once; CDR3nt: TGTGCTAGTGGTTTGGTACAAGGGGGAGACACCGGGGAGCTGTTTTTT; CDR3aa: CASGLVQGGDTGELFF
d_gene: TRBD2; j_gene: TRBJ2-7; v_gene: TRBV5-6; abundance: .; CDR3nt: TGTGCCAGCAGCGCGCGGGACTACTCCTACGAGCAGTACTTC; CDR3aa: CASSARDYSYEQYF
d_gene: .; j_gene: TRBJ1-1; v_gene: TRBV10-3; abundance: .; CDR3nt: TGTGCCATCAGTGGAAATCAGTTGAACACTGAAGCTTTCTTT; CDR3aa: CAISGNQLNTEAFF
d_gene: TRBD2; j_gene: TRBJ2-3; v_gene: TRBV11-2; abundance: .; CDR3nt: TGTGCCAGCAGCTTGGGACTAGCGGGGGGGGCGTATACGCAGTATTTT; CDR3aa: CASSLGLAGGAYTQYF
d_gene: .; j_gene: TRBJ2-7; v_gene: TRBV7-9; abundance: .; CDR3nt: TGTGCCAGCAGCTTAGCGGGCACTAGCAACGAGCAGTACTTC; CDR3aa: CASSLAGTSNEQYF
d_gene: TRBD1; j_gene: TRBJ2-7; v_gene: TRBV5-6; abundance: .; CDR3nt: TGTGCCAGCAGCGCCGGGGGACAGGGGGCCTCCTACGAGCAGTACTTC; CDR3aa: CASSAGGQGASYEQYF
d_gene: .; j_gene: TRBJ2-3; v_gene: TRBV4-3; abundance: .; CDR3nt: TGCGCCAGCAGCCAAGCCTTAGAATACCCCACAGATACGCAGTATTTT; CDR3aa: CASSQALEYPTDTQYF
d_gene: .; j_gene: TRBJ1-4; v_gene: TRBV5-1; abundance: .; CDR3nt: TGCGCCAGCAGATTCAGCACGGGTCCTAATGAAAAACTGTTTTTT; CDR3aa: CASRFSTGPNEKLFF
d_gene: TRBD1; j_gene: TRBJ1-1; v_gene: TRBV7-2; abundance: few; CDR3nt: TGTGCCAGCAGCCAGGACAGGGATTGGACTGAAGCTTTCTTT; CDR3aa: CASSQDRDWTEAFF
d_gene: .; j_gene: TRBJ2-5; v_gene: TRBV2; abundance: .; CDR3nt: TGTGCCAGCAGCGCGCCGGTTTACCAAGAGACCCAGTACTTC; CDR3aa: CASSAPVYQETQYF
d_gene: TRBD1; j_gene: TRBJ1-4; v_gene: TRBV27; abundance: .; CDR3nt: TGTGCCAGCAGTTCACAGGGGTGGGGGCCCTTCGAAAAACTGTTTTTT; CDR3aa: CASSSQGWGPFEKLFF
d_gene: .; j_gene: TRBJ1-6; v_gene: TRBV11-1; abundance: .; CDR3nt: TGTGCCAGCAGCTTAGCGGCGGCTTATAATTCACCCCTCCACTTT; CDR3aa: CASSLAAAYNSPLHF
d_gene: TRBD1; j_gene: TRBJ1-1; v_gene: TRBV27; abundance: .; CDR3nt: TGTGCCAGCAGTTTCCTCCCAACCGGGACAGGGGAGGTGAACACTGAAGCTTTCTTT; CDR3aa: CASSFLPTGTGEVNTEAFF
d_gene: .; j_gene: TRBJ1-2; v_gene: TRBV18; abundance: once; CDR3nt: TGTGCCAGCTCACCACCGGGCAGGGGCAAGGCAGGCTACACCTTC; CDR3aa: CASSPPGRGKAGYTF
d_gene: .; j_gene: TRBJ2-3; v_gene: TRBV7-2; abundance: .; CDR3nt: TGTGCCAGCAGCCTGAGATGGGCCTCTTCCCCCCCAGATACGCAGTATTTT; CDR3aa: CASSLRWASSPPDTQYF